Listed here are 19 T cell receptor beta chains from one sample, sequenced in a study of cytomegalovirus exposure and HLA in healthy donors. Researchers ran the PCR with 60 Vbeta and 13 Jbeta primers. Only in-frame clones appear in the TCRdb table, and some are missing; sequencing was by immunoSEQ multiplex PCR. The table records about 55,000 clones, about 84% of them present only once. The specimen sequenced was PBMCs. The receptors derive from a man aged 25-45 years in good health and CMV-seronegative.

CDR3 nucleotides: TGCGCCAGCAGCCGTACAGGGAAATCCTACTCTGGAAACACCATATATTTT. Amino acids: CASSRTGKSYSGNTIYF. The chain combines TRBV4-1 with TRBJ1-3; D might be TRBD1 (6 bases). This CDR3 contains 17 residues. The ends were cut back, 4 bases at V and 0 bases at J, with 16 bases in the middle. Germline loops: CDR1 MGHRA, CDR2 YSYEKL.

V gene TRBV14 combines with J gene TRBJ2-5; D perhaps matches TRBD1 (6 bases). Germline-derived CDR1 and CDR2 are SGHDN and FVKESK. The CDR3 is 15 residues long. V shed 0 bases and J shed 4 bases, with 12 bases lying between them. CDR3 in amino acids: CASSQERLDRETQYF. The CDR3 region has the DNA TGTGCCAGCAGCCAAGAGCGGCTGGACAGAGAGACCCAGTACTTC. Full variable domain (remainder filled in from reference TRBV14 and TRBJ2-5): EAGVTQFPSHSVIEKGQTVTLRCDPISGHDNLYWYRRVMGKEIKFLLHFVKESKQDESGMPNNRFLAERTGGTYSTLKVQPAELEDSGVYFCASSQERLDRETQYFGPGTRLLVL.

The rearrangement joins TRBV19 to TRBJ1-5; a possible D gene is TRBD1 (6 bases). CDR1 is LNHDA and CDR2 is SQIVND in the germline V gene (reference sequence). The CDR3 is made up of 15 amino acids. V lost 6 bases, J lost 2 bases, and 14 bases lay in between. CDR3 nucleotides: TGTGCCAGTAGACCGACGGACAGCTGCAATCAGCCCCAGCATTTT. Translation gives CASRPTDSCNQPQHF.

This clone was counted only a few times. The chain carries TRBV5-1 and TRBJ1-1; 7 nucleotides match TRBD1. The germline gives CDR1 SGHRS, CDR2 YFSETQ. The CDR3 has 12 residues. V dropped 0 bases and J dropped 12; count of bases not matched to a gene: 5. The CDR3 DNA reads as TGCGCCAGCAGCTTGGACACACAGGGGTCTTTCTTT. Amino acid sequence: CASSLDTQGSFF.

DNA for the CDR3: TGTGCCAGCAGTTTGGGGGGGTCAGGGGGCTACACCTTC. This gives the protein CASSLGGSGGYTF. This chain connects TRBV28 to TRBJ1-2; possibly TRBD1 for D (5 bases). Per the germline V gene, CDR1 is MDHEN and CDR2 is SYDVKM. The V gene lost 3 bases and the J gene lost 8 bases, with 13 bases spanning the gap. The CDR3 contains 13 residues.

The sample holds one count of this clone. The J gene is TRBJ2-2, the V gene TRBV7-2, with D possibly matching TRBD1 (8 bases). CDR1 is SGHTA and CDR2 is FQGNSA in the germline V gene. The ends were cut back, 1 base at V and 3 bases at J, with 12 bases in the middle. CDR3 length: 16 amino acids. CDR3 DNA sequence: TGTGCCAGCAGCTTAGTCACAGGGGGGGACACCGGGGAGCTGTTTTTT. Amino acid sequence: CASSLVTGGDTGELFF.

The chain links TRBV18 to TRBJ1-6; TRBD1 agrees at 9 bases. This CDR3 is 14 amino acids long. The germline gives CDR1 KGHSH, CDR2 LQKENI. V was pared by 4 bases and J by 5 bases, with 0 bases of the junction left unmatched. The CDR3 sequence is CASSRDRDNSPLHF. Here the CDR3 DNA reads TGTGCCAGCTCACGGGACAGGGATAATTCACCCCTCCACTTT.

The rearrangement links TRBV19 to TRBJ1-1, with D uncertain. The germline gives CDR1 LNHDA, CDR2 SQIVND (reference sequence). This CDR3 is 16 amino acids long. V shed 4 bases and J shed 1 base, with 16 bases lying between them. CDR3 sequence (DNA): TGTGCCAGTAGTAAGTTGGTGGGCCTAACGAACACTGAAGCTTTCTTT. It specifies CASSKLVGLTNTEAFF.

The CDR3 nucleotides read TGTGCCAGCAGTTTATGGGCGACAGGGAATCAGCCCCAGCATTTT. Protein: CASSLWATGNQPQHF. The chain carries TRBV28 and TRBJ1-5, with TRBD1 identical over 7 bases. V trimming: 0 bases; J trimming: 4 bases; junction bases outside the gene matches: 3. The length of the CDR3 is 15 residues. The germline CDR1 and CDR2 sequences are MDHEN and SYDVKM. Full variable domain (remainder filled in from reference TRBV28 and TRBJ1-5): DVKVTQSSRYLVKRTGEKVFLECVQDMDHENMFWYRQDPGLGLRLIYFSYDVKMKEKGDIPEGYSVSREKKERFSLILESASTNQTSMYLCASSLWATGNQPQHFGDGTRLSIL.

With respect to this clone: Within the sample, other DNA sequences also encode this same CDR3. The chain couples TRBV14 to TRBJ1-6; D is ambiguous. CDR1 is SGHDN, CDR2 FVKESK, per germline. This CDR3 comprises 14 residues. V lost 5 bases and J lost 9, with 14 bases in between. The CDR3 DNA reads TGTGCCAGCAGCTCCCAGGTCGGGGTTTCACCCCTCCACTTT. It encodes CASSSQVGVSPLHF.

This chain uses TRBV15 with TRBJ1-2; 7 bases line up with TRBD1. This CDR3 contains 19 residues. The V gene's germline CDR1 is LNHNV and CDR2 YYDKDF (reference sequence). V gave up 3 bases and J gave up 3 bases; unmatched junction bases: 19. CDR3 nucleotide sequence: TGTGCCACCAGCAGCCCGAAAGGGGGCACGGGACCCCGGGACTATGGCTACACCTTC. Translated, it gives CATSSPKGGTGPRDYGYTF. The full variable domain, completed using reference TRBV15 and TRBJ1-2, is DAMVIQNPRYQVTQFGKPVTLSCSQTLNHNVMYWYQQKSSQAPKLLFHYYDKDFNNEADTPDNFQSRRPNTSFCFLDIRSPGLGDTAMYLCATSSPKGGTGPRDYGYTFGSGTRLTVV.

This chain links TRBV2 with TRBJ1-1, with TRBD1 as a possible D gene (6 bases). Between the trimmed V and J ends, which lost 4 bases and 5 bases, there was a span of 14 bases. CDR1 is SNHLY, CDR2 FYNNEI, per germline. This CDR3 contains 14 residues. In DNA form, the CDR3 reads TGTGCCAGCAGTGCGGGGGAGGGGGGGACTGAAGCTTTCTTT. Protein sequence: CASSAGEGGTEAFF.

The chain links TRBV7-9 to TRBJ1-2; D is ambiguous. The CDR3 extends over 14 amino acids. Trimming took 4 bases from V and 1 from J, leaving 10 bases between them. The germline V gene encodes CDR1 SEHNR and CDR2 FQNEAQ (reference sequence). The CDR3, as DNA: TGTGCCAGCAGCTGGTTGTCGGGTAACTATGGCTACACCTTC. This sequence encodes CASSWLSGNYGYTF.

The rearrangement uses TRBV18 and TRBJ1-5; 9 bases are shared with TRBD1. This CDR3 is built from 16 residues. V shed 3 bases, J shed 1 base, and the junction held 4 bases outside the gene matches. Germline V CDR1 and CDR2: KGHSH, LQKENI. CDR3 coding DNA: TGTGCCAGCTCACCGGGACAGGGTACAAGCAATCAGCCCCAGCATTTT. Translated, it gives CASSPGQGTSNQPQHF.

The CDR3 DNA is TGTGCCAGCAGCCCCTCGGGGGGCCGTGGAAATTCACCCCTCCACTTT. This translates into CASSPSGGRGNSPLHF. The chain carries TRBV7-8 and TRBJ1-6, with D possibly matching TRBD1 (6 bases). The CDR3 consists of 16 residues. Germline V CDR1 and CDR2: SGHVS, FQNEAQ. With 5 bases removed from V and 7 bases from J, the gap between germline ends came to 18 bases.

The rearrangement links TRBV7-6 to TRBJ2-1, with TRBD1 as a possible D gene (5 bases). Germline V gene sequence: CDR1 SGHVS, CDR2 FNYEAQ. This CDR3 has 13 amino acids. V was clipped by 4 bases and J by 6 bases, with 10 bases between them. The CDR3 is CASSSDRGNEQFF. CDR3 sequence (DNA): TGTGCCAGCAGCTCCGACAGAGGCAATGAGCAGTTCTTC.

The chain has TRBV29-1 and TRBJ2-1, with 7 positions matching TRBD1. Germline assignment: CDR1 SQVTM and CDR2 ANQGSEA. V dropped 6 bases and J dropped 0; count of bases not matched to a gene: 8. CDR3 length: 15 amino acids. In DNA form, the CDR3 reads TGCAGCGTGCAGGGACAGCTAAGCTCCTACAATGAGCAGTTCTTC. This codes for CSVQGQLSSYNEQFF.

The V call is TRBV18, the J call TRBJ2-3; TRBD2 matches 7 bases. Unmatched junction bases numbered 6, after V lost 6 bases and J lost 0 bases. CDR1 is KGHSH and CDR2 is LQKENI in the germline V gene. The length of the CDR3 is 15 residues. CDR3 coding DNA: TGTGCCAGCTCCCGACTAGCAGCCAGCACAGATACGCAGTATTTT. Protein product: CASSRLAASTDTQYF.

The chain links TRBV9 to TRBJ2-5, with TRBD2 matching 14 bases. Germline CDR1 SGDLS, CDR2 YYNGEE. J lost 5 bases, V lost 4 bases, and 4 bases had no gene match. The CDR3 spans 15 residues. The CDR3 loop is CASSRLAGGMETQYF. The CDR3 nucleotides read TGTGCCAGCAGCCGACTAGCGGGAGGGATGGAGACCCAGTACTTC. Filled out from reference TRBV9 and TRBJ2-5, the complete variable domain reads DSGVTQTPKHLITATGQRVTLRCSPRSGDLSVYWYQQSLDQGLQFLIQYYNGEERAKGNILERFSAQQFPDLHSELNLSSLELGDSALYFCASSRLAGGMETQYFGPGTRLLVL.